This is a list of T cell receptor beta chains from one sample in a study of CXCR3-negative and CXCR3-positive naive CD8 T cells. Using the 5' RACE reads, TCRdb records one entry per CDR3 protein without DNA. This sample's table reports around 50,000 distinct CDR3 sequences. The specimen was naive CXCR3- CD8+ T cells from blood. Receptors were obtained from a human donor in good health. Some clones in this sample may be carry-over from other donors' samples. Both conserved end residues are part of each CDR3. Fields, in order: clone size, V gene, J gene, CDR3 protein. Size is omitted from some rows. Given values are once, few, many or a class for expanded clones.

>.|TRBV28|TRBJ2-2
CASSSPGTGGDRELFF
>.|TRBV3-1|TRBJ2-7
CASSRAYEQYF
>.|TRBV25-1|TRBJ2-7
CASMADSMGEQYF
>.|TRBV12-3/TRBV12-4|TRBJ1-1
CASSFKNTEAFF
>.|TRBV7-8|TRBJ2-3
CAGAPPGTDTQYF
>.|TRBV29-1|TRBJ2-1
CSVDGSSYNEQFF
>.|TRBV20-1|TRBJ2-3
CSAYQTGLQGTQYF
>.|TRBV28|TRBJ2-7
CASSLRTEVYEQYF
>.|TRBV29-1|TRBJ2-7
CSVETRRGKLNEQYF
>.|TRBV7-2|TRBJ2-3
CASSSLWEGASDTQYF
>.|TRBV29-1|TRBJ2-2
CSVEFLSGELFF
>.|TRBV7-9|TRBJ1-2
CASSGQQGDYARDYGYTF
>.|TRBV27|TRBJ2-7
CASNLRAGNSYEQYF
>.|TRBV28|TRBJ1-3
CASSQYRDPPGNTIYF
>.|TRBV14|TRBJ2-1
CASSQSLAGPTYNEQFF
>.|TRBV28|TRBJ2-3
CASSPRGSRADTQYF
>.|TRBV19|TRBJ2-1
CASSPRLAGGHYEQFF
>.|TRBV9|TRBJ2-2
CASHGQGVGTGELFF
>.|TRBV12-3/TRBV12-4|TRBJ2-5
CASTQTSGGPETQYF
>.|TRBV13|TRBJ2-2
CASSSRSNTGELFF
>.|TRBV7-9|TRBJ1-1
CASSLVYDTEAFF
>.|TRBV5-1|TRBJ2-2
CASRPDGAGELFF
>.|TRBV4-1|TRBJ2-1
CASAPGGGEQFF
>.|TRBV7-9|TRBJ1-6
CASSWGQGNSPLHF
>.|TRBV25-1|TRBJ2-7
CASSEAGLAGYEQYF
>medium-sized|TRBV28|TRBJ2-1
CASIGGTAYNEQFF
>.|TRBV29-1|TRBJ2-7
CSVVRAETYEQYF
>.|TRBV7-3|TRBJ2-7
CASSAQQADEQYF
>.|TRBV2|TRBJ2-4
CASLTGEIQNIQYF
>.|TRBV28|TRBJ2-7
CASSSEIGGRRYEQYF
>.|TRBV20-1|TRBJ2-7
CSARLPGQGNYEQYF
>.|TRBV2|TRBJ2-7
CASSELANEEQYF
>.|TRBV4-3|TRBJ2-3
CASSQDPGRGPDTQYF
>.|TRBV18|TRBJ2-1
CASSPPESGSYNEQFF
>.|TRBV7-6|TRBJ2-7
CASSAGTGSYEQYF
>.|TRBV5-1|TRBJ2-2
CASSLQRGATGELFF
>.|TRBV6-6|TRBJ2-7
CASSYSAGEQYF
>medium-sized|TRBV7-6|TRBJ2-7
CASSSRVGYEQYF
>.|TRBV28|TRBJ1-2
CASSDYYGYTF
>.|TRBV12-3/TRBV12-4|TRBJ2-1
CASSFLGRMQGEQFF
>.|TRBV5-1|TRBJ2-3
CASSLKTTTHQDTQYF
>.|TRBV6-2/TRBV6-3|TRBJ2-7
CASSSSRGSYEQYF
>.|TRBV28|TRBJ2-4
CASSYVRTPSAKNIQYF
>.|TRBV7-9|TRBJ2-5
CASSSDRNGETQYF
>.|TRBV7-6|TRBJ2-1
CASSSLAGANEQFF
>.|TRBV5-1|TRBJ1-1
CASSRQPPNTEAFF
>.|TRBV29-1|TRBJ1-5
CSVEEGYGNQPQHF
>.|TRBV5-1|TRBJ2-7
CASSLLDSIYEQYF
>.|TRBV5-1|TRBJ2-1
CASSTGTSGFNEQFF
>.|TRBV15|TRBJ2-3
CATSRAGGTQYF
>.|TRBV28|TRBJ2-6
CATHSVVGGPISGANVLTF
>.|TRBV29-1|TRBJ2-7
CSVETSGRSYEQYF
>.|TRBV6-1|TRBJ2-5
CAVYRLQETQYF
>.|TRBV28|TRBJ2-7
CASTSGTSLNYEQYF
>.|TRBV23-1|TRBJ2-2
CASSQERKTVNTGELFF
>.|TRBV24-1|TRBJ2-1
CATSDSHYNEQFF